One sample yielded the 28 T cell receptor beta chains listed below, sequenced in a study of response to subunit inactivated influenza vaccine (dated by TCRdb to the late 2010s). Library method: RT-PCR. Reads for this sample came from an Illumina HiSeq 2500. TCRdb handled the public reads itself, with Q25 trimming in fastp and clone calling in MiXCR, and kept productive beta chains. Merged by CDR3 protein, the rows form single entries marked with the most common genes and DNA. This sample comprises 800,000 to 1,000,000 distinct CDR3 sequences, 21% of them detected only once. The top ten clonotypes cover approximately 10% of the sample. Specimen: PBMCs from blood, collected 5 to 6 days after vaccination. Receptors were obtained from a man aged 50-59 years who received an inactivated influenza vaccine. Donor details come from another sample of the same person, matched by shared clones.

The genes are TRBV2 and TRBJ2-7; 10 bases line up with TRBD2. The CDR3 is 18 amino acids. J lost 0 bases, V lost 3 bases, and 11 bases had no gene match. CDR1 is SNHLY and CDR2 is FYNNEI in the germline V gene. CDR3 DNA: TGTGCCAGCAGTGAGGGGCTAGCGGGAGTGATAAGCTCCTACGAGCAGTACTTC. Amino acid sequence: CASSEGLAGVISSYEQYF.

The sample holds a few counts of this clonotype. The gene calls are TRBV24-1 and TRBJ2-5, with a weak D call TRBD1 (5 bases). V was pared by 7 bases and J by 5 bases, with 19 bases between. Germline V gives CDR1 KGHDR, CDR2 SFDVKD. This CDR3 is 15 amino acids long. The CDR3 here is CATSSRWGVGETQYF. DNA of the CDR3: TGTGCCACCAGCAGCAGGTGGGGCGTCGGGGAGACCCAGTACTTC.

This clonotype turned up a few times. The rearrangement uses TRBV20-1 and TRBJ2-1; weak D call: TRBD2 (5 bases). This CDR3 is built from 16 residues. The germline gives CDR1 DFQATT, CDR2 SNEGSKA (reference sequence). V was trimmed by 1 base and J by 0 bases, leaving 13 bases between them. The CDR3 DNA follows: TGCAGTGCTAGAGGAGTAAGGGAGAACTCCTACAATGAGCAGTTCTTC. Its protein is CSARGVRENSYNEQFF.

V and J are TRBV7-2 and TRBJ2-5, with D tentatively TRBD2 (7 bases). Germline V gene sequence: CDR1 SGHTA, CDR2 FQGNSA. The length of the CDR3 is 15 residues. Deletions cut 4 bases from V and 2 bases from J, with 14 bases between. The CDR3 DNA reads TGTGCCAGCAGCTACCGGGGGGCTTATCAAGAGACCCAGTACTTC. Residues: CASSYRGAYQETQYF.

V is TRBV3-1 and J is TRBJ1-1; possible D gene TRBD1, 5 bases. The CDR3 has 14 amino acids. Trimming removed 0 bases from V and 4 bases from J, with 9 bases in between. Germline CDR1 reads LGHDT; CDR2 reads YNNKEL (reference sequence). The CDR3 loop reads CASSQDPGPTEAFF. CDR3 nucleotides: TGTGCCAGCAGCCAAGATCCGGGACCCACTGAAGCTTTCTTT.

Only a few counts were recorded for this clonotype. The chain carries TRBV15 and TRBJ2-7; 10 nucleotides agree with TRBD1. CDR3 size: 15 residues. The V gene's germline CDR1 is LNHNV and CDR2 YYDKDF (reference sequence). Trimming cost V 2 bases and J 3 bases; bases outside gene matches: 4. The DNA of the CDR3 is TGTGCCACCAGCAGAAGCAGGGACAGGGGCTACGAGCAGTACTTC. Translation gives CATSRSRDRGYEQYF.

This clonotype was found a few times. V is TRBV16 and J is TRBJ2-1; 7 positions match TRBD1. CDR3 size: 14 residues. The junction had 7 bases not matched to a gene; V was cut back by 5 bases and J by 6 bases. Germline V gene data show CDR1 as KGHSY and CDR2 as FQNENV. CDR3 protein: CASSGNRGGNEQFF. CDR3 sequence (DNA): TGTGCCAGCAGCGGTAACAGGGGCGGCAATGAGCAGTTCTTC.

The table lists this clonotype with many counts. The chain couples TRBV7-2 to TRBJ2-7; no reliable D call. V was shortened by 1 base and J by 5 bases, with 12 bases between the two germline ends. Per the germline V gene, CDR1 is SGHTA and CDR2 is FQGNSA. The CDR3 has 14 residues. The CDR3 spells CASSLVGSFHEQYF. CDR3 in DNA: TGTGCCAGCAGCTTAGTCGGCTCCTTCCACGAGCAGTACTTC. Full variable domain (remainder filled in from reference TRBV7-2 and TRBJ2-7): GAGVSQSPSNKVTEKGKDVELRCDPISGHTALYWYRQSLGQGLEFLIYFQGNSAPDKSGLPSDRFSAERTGGSVSTLTIQRTQQEDSAVYLCASSLVGSFHEQYFGPGTRLTVT.

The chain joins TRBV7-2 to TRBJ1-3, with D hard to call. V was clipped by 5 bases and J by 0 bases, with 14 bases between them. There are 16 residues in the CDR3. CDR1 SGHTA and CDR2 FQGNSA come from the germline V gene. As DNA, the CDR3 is TGTGCCAGCAGCGATCAGCCACTCAGCTCTGGAAACACCATATATTTT. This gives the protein CASSDQPLSSGNTIYF.

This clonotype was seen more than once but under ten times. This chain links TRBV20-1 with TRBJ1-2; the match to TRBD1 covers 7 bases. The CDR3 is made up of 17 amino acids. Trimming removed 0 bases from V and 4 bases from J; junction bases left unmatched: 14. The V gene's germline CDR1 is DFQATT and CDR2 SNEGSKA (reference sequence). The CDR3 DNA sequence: TGCAGTGCTAGAGATCGGCAGGGGGAATTGGTCGGCTATGGCTACACCTTC. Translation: CSARDRQGELVGYGYTF.

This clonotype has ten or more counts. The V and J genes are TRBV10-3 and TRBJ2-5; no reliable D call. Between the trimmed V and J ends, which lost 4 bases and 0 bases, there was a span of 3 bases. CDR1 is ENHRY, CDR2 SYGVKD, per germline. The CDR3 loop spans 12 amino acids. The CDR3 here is CAISADQETQYF. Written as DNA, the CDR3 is TGTGCCATCAGTGCGGACCAAGAGACCCAGTACTTC.

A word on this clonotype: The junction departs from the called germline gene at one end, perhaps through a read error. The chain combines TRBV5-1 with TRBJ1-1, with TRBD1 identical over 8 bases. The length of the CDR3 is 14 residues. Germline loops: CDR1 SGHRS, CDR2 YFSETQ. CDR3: CASSFRTGNAEAFF. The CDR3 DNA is TGCGCCAGCAGCTTTAGGACAGGGAACGCTGAAGCTTTCTTT. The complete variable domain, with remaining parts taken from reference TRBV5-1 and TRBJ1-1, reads KAGVTQTPRYLIKTRGQQVTLSCSPISGHRSVSWYQQTPGQGLQFLFEYFSETQRNKGNFPGRFSGRQFSNSRSEMNVSTLELGDSALYLCASSFRTGNAEAFFGQGTRLTVV.

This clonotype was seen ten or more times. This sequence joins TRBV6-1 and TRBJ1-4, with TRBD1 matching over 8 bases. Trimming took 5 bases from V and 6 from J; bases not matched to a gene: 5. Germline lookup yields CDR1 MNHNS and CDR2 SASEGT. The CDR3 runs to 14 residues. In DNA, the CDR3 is TGTGCCAGCAGTCAAGACAGGGGTTATGAAAAACTGTTTTTT. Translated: CASSQDRGYEKLFF.

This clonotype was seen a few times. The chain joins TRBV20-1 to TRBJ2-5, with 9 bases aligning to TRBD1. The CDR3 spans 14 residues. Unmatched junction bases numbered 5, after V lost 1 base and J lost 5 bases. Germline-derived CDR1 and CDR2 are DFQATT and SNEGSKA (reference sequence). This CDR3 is CSARVTGGLETQYF. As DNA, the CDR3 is TGCAGTGCTAGAGTAACAGGGGGCTTGGAGACCCAGTACTTC.

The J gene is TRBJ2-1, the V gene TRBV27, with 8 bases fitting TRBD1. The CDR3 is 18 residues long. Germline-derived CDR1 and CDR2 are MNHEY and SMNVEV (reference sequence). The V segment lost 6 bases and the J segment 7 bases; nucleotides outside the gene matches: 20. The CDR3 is CASSLNRNRGTFSNEQFF. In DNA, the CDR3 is TGTGCCAGCAGCCTGAACCGAAACAGGGGGACTTTTAGTAATGAGCAGTTCTTC.

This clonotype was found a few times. CDR3 amino acids: CASQRSQETQYF. CDR3 bases: TGTGCCAGCCAGCGTTCCCAAGAGACCCAGTACTTC. The chain combines TRBV2 with TRBJ2-5; D ambiguous. Trimming shortened V by 8 bases and J by 1 base, and 8 bases separated the two germline ends. This CDR3 is 12 amino acids long. CDR1 and CDR2 from the germline V gene are SNHLY and FYNNEI.

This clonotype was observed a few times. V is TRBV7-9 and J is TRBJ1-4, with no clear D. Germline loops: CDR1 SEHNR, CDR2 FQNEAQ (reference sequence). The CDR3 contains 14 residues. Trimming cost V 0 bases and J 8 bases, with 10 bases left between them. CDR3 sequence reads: CASSLASGSEKLFF. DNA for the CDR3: TGTGCCAGCAGCTTAGCCTCGGGAAGCGAAAAACTGTTTTTT.

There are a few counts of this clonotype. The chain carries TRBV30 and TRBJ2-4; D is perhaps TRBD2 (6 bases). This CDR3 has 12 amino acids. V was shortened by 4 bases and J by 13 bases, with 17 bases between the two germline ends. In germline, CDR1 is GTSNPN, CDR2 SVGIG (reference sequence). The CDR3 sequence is CAWKDAGRVQYF. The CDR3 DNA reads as TGTGCCTGGAAGGATGCGGGGCGGGTACAGTACTTC.

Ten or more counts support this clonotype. The CDR3 region is CASSPDRENEQFF. DNA for the CDR3: TGCGCCAGCAGCCCCGACAGGGAAAATGAGCAGTTCTTC. This chain links TRBV5-1 with TRBJ2-1, with 7 positions matching TRBD1. This CDR3 is 13 amino acids long. Per the germline V gene, CDR1 is SGHRS and CDR2 is YFSETQ. Trimming at V came to 4 bases and at J to 7 bases, leaving 5 bases not matched to a gene. The variable domain in full, completed from reference TRBV5-1 and TRBJ2-1, reads KAGVTQTPRYLIKTRGQQVTLSCSPISGHRSVSWYQQTPGQGLQFLFEYFSETQRNKGNFPGRFSGRQFSNSRSEMNVSTLELGDSALYLCASSPDRENEQFFGPGTRLTVL.

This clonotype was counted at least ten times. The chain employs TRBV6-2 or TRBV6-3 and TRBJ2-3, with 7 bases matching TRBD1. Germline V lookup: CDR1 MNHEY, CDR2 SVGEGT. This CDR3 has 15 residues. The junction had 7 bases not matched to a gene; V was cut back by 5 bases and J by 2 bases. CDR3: CASSRGQTLTDTQYF. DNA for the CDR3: TGTGCCAGCAGTCGGGGACAGACCCTCACAGATACGCAGTATTTT.

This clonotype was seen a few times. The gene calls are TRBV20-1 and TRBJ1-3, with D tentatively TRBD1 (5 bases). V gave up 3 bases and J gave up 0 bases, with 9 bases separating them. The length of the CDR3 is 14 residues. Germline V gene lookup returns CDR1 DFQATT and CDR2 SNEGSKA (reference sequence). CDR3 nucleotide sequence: TGCAGTGCTAGGGACGGGGGCTCTGGAAACACCATATATTTT. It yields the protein CSARDGGSGNTIYF.

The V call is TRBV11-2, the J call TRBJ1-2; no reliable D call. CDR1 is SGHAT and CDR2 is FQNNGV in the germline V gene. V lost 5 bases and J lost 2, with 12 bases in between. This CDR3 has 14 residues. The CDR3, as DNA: TGTGCCAGCAGCCCCGGTGGAGTAAACTATGGCTACACCTTC. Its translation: CASSPGGVNYGYTF.

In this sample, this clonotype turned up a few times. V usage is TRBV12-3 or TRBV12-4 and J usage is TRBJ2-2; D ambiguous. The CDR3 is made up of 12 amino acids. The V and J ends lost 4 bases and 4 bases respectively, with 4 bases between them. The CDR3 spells CASSSLTGELFF. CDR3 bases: TGTGCCAGCAGTTCTCTCACCGGGGAGCTGTTTTTT.

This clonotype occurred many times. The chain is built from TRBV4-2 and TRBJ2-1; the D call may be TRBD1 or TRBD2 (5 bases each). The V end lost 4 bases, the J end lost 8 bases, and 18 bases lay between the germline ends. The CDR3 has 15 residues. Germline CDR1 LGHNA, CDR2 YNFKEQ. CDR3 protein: CASSRGTLLGDEQFF. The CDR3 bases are TGTGCCAGCAGCCGAGGGACCCTACTAGGCGATGAGCAGTTCTTC.

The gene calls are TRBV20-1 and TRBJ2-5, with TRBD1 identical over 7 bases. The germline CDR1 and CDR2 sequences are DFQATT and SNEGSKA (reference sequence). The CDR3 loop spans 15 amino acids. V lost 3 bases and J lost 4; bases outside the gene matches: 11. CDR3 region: CSASVGGNSGETQYF. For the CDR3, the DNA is TGCAGTGCTAGCGTAGGGGGCAATTCAGGAGAGACCCAGTACTTC.

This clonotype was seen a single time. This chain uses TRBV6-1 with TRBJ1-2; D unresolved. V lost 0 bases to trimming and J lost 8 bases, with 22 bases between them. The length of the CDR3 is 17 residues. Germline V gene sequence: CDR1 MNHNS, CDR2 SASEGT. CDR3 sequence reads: CASSEASLTNLRIGYTF. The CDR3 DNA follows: TGTGCCAGCAGTGAAGCTTCACTCACCAACCTCCGTATAGGCTACACCTTC.

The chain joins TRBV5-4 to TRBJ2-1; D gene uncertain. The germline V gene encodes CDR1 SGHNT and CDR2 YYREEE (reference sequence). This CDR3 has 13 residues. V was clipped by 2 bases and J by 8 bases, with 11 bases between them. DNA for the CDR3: TGTGCCAGCAGCTTACTGGCTAATCATGAGCAGTTCTTC. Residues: CASSLLANHEQFF.

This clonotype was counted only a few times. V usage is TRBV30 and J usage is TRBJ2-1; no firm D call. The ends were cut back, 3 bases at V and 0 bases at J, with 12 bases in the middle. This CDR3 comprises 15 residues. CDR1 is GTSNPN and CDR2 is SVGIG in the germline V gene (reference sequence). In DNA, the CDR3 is TGTGCCTGGAGGGGCCGCCTCAGCTCCTACAATGAGCAGTTCTTC. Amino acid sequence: CAWRGRLSSYNEQFF. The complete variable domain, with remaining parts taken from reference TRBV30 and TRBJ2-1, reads SQTIHQWPATLVQPVGSPLSLECTVEGTSNPNLYWYRQAAGRGLQLLFYSVGIGQISSEVPQNLSASRPQDRQFILSSKKLLLSDSGFYLCAWRGRLSSYNEQFFGPGTRLTVL.